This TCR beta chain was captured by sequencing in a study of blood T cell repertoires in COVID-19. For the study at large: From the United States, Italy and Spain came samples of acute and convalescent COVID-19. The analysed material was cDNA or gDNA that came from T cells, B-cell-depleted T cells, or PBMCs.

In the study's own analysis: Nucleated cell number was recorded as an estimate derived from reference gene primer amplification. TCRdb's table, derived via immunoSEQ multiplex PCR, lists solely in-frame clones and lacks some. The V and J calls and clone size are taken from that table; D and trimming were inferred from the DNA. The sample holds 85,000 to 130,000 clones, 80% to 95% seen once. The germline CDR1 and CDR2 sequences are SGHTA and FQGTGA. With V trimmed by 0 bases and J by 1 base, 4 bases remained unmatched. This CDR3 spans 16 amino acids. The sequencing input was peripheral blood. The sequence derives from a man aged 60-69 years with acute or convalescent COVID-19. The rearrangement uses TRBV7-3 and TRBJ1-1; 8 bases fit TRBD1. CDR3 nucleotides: TGTGCCAGCAGCTTAACCCAAACAGGGGGGAACACTGAAGCTTTCTTT. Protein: CASSLTQTGGNTEAFF.